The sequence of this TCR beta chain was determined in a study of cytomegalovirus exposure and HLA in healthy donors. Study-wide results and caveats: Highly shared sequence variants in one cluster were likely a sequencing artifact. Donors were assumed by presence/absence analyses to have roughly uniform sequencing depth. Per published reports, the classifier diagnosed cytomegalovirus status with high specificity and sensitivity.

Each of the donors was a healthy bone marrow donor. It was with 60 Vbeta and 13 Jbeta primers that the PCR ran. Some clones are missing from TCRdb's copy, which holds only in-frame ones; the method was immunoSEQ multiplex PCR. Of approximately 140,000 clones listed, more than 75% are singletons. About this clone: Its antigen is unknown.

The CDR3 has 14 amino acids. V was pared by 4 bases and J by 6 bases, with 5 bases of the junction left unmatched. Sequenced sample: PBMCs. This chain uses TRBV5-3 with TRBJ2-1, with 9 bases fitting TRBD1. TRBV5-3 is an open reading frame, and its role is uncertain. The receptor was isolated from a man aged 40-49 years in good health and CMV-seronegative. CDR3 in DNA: TGTGCCAGAAGCCCCGGGACAGGGCGCAATGAGCAGTTCTTC. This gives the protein CARSPGTGRNEQFF.